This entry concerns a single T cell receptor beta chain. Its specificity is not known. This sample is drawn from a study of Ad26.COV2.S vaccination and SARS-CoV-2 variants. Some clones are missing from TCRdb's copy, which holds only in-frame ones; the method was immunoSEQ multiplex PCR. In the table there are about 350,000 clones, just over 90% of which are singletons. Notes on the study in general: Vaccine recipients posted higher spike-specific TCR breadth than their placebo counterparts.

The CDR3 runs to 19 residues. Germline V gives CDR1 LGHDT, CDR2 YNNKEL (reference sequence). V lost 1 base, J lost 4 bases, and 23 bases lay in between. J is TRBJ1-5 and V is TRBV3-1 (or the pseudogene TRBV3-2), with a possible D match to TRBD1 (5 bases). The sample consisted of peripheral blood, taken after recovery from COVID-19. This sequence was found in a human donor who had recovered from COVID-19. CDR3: CASSQVTGGPLVGNQPQHF. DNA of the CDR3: TGTGCCAGCAGCCAAGTGACGGGGGGACCCTTGGTTGGGAATCAGCCCCAGCATTTT.